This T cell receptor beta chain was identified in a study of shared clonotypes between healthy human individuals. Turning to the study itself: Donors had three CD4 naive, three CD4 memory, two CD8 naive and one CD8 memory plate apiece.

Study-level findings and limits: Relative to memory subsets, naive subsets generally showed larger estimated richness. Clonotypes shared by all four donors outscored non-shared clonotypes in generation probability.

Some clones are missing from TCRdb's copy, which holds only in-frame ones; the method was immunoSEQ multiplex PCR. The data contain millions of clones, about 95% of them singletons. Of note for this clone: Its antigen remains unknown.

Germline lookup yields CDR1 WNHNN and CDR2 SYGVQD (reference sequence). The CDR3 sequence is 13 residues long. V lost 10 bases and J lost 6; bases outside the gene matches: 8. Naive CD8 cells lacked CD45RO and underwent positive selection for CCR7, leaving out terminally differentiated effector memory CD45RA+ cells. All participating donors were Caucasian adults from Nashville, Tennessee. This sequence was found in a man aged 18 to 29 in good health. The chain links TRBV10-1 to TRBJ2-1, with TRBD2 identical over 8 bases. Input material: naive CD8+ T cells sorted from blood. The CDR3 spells CATRREECNEQFF. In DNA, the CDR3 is TGCGCCACCCGGCGGGAGGAATGCAATGAGCAGTTCTTC.